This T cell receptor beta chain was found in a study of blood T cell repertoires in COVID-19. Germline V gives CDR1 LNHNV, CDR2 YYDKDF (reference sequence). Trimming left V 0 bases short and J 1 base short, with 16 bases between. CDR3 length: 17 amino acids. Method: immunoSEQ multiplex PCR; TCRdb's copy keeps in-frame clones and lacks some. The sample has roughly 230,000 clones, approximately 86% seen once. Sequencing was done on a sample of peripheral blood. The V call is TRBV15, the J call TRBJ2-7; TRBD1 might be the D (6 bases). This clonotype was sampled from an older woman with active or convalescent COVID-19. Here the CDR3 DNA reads TGTGCCACCAGCAGAGATTCAGGCAGGGGTTTTTCCTACGAGCAGTACGTC. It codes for CATSRDSGRGFSYEQYV.